The present entry profiles one TCR beta chain with its context. TCRdb re-called the 5' RACE reads through MiXCR, storing one row per CDR3 protein. The top ten clones hold approximately 1.3% of a sample with under 65,000 distinct CDR3 sequences, around 13% of them seen once. These data belong to a study of early T cells in non-severe SARS-CoV-2 infection. Study background: Chains from this unsorted whole-blood bulk RNA could not be paired.

The V gene lost 0 bases and the J gene lost 0 bases, with 18 bases spanning the gap. This CDR3 is 19 amino acids long. CDR1 and CDR2 (germline): MNHNY, SVGAGI (reference sequence). Source material: whole blood. The sequence derives from an adult who was a healthcare worker with PCR-confirmed SARS-CoV-2 infection or an uninfected control (not recorded which). The rearrangement uses TRBV6-6 and TRBJ1-5; the D gene is possibly TRBD1 (6 bases). DNA of the CDR3: TGTGCCAGCAGTTACTCGATGGGCATGGCAGGGGATAGCAATCAGCCCCAGCATTTT. It translates to CASSYSMGMAGDSNQPQHF.